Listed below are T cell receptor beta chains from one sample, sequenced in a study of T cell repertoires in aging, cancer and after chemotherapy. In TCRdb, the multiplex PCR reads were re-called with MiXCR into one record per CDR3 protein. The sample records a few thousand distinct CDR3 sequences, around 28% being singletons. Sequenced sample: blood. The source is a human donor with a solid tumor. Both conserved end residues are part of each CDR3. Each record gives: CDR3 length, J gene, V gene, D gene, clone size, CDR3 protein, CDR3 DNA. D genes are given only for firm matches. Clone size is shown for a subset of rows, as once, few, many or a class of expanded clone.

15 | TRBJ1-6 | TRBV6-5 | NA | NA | CASDEFPSYNSPLHF | TGTGCCAGCGATGAGTTCCCCTCCTATAATTCACCCCTCCACTTT
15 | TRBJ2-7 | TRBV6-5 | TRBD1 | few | CASSYSMDRGGEQYF | TGTGCCAGCAGTTACTCGATGGACAGGGGCGGGGAGCAGTACTTC
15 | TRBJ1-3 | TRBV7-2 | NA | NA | CASSSKGPTGNTIYF | TGTGCCAGCAGCAGTAAGGGACCCACTGGAAACACCATATATTTT
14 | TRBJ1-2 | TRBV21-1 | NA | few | CASSKDRGRGGYTF | TGTGCCAGCAGCAAAGACAGGGGAAGAGGTGGCTACACCTTC
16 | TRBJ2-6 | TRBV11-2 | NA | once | CASSQWGSSGANVLTF | TGTGCCAGCAGTCAATGGGGCAGCTCTGGGGCCAACGTCCTGACTTTC
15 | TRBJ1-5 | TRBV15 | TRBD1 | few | CATSPRRTGNQPQHF | TGTGCCACCAGCCCGCGCAGGACAGGGAATCAGCCCCAGCATTTT
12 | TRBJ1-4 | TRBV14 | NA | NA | CASSQAGSKLFF | TGTGCCAGCAGCCAGGCTGGCTCAAAACTGTTTTTT
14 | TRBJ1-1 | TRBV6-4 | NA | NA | CASSHREGGTEAFF | TGTGCCAGCAGCCACCGGGAGGGTGGGACTGAAGCTTTCTTT
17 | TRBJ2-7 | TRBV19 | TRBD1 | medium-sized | CASSPPAGTGVGYEQYF | TGTGCCAGTAGTCCACCAGCCGGGACAGGGGTCGGGTACGAGCAGTACTTC
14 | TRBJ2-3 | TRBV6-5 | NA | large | CASSTVTGTDTQYF | TGTGCCAGCAGTACGGTTACAGGCACAGATACGCAGTATTTT
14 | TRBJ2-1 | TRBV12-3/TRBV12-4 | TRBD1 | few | CASSPRTGDLEQFF | TGTGCCAGCAGCCCCAGGACAGGGGATCTTGAGCAGTTCTTC
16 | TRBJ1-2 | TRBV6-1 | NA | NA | CASSEGVLPINYGYTF | TGTGCCAGCAGTGAAGGGGTCCTTCCCATTAACTATGGCTACACCTTC
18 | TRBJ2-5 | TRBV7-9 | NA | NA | CASSILRGAERGQETQYF | TGTGCCAGCAGCATATTAAGGGGCGCGGAGAGAGGGCAAGAGACCCAGTACTTC
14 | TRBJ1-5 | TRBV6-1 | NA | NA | CASSPTGRNQPQHF | TGTGCCAGCAGCCCAACAGGGCGCAATCAGCCCCAGCATTTT
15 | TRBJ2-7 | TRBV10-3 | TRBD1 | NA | CAISEPGTGGDEQYF | TGTGCCATCAGTGAGCCCGGGACAGGGGGCGACGAGCAGTACTTC
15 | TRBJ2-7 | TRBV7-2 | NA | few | CARSPTEFVPYEQYF | TGTGCCAGAAGCCCTACAGAGTTTGTTCCCTACGAGCAGTACTTC
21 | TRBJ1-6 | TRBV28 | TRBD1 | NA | CASSLPGQGQQTSSYNSPLHF | TGTGCCAGCAGTTTACCGGGACAGGGTCAGCAAACCAGCTCCTATAATTCACCCCTCCACTTT
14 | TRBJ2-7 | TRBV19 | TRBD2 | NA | CASRASGGYNEQYF | TGTGCCAGTAGAGCTAGCGGGGGGTACAATGAGCAGTACTTC
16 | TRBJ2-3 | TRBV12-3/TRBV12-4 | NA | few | CASSFQLAQGTDTQYF | TGTGCCAGCAGTTTCCAGTTGGCCCAGGGCACAGATACGCAGTATTTT
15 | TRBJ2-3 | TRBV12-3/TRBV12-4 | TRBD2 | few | CASSLRGGRTDTQYF | TGTGCCAGCAGTTTACGGGGGGGCCGCACAGATACGCAGTATTTT
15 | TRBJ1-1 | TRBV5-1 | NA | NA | CASSLAPAANTEAFF | TGCGCCAGCAGCTTGGCCCCCGCCGCGAACACTGAAGCTTTCTTT
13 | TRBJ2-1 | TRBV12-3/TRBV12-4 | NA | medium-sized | CASSLQQVNEQFF | TGTGCCAGCAGTCTTCAGCAGGTTAATGAGCAGTTCTTC
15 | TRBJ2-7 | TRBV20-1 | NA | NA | CSARLDRPPFYEQYF | TGCAGTGCTAGATTAGACAGACCTCCCTTCTACGAGCAGTACTTC
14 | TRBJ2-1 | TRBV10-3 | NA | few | CASTREAAYNEQFF | TGTGCCAGCACCCGCGAGGCAGCCTACAATGAGCAGTTCTTC
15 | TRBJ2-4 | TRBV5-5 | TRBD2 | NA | CASSSTSGGAVIQYF | TGTGCCAGCAGCTCTACTAGCGGGGGGGCCGTCATTCAGTACTTC
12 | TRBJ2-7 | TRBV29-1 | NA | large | CSVRESTYEQYF | TGCAGCGTGAGGGAGTCAACCTACGAGCAGTACTTC
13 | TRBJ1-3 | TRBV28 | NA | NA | CASSFTSGNTIYF | TGTGCCAGCAGTTTTACATCTGGAAACACCATATATTTT
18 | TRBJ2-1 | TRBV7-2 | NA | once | CASSLDLPGTPGKGEQFF | TGTGCCAGCAGCTTAGACCTTCCCGGGACCCCGGGCAAGGGTGAGCAGTTCTTC
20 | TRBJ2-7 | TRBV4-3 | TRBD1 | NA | CASSQDRGQGRGLPHYEQYF | TGTGCCAGCAGCCAAGATAGAGGACAGGGGAGGGGCCTTCCCCACTACGAGCAGTACTTC
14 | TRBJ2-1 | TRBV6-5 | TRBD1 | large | CASSDRDRDNEQFF | TGTGCCAGCAGTGACCGGGACAGGGACAATGAGCAGTTCTTC
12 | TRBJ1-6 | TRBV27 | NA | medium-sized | CATKLPNSPLHF | TGTGCCACCAAGCTGCCCAATTCACCCCTCCACTTT
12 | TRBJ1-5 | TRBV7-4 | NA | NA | CASSFYDQPQHF | TGTGCCAGCAGCTTCTATGATCAGCCCCAGCATTTT
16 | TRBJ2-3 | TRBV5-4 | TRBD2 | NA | CASSFGGGGPTDTQYF | TGTGCCAGCAGCTTCGGCGGCGGGGGGCCCACAGATACGCAGTATTTT
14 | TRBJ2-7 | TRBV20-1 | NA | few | CSAREVKAFHEQYF | TGCAGTGCTAGAGAAGTTAAGGCATTCCACGAGCAGTACTTC
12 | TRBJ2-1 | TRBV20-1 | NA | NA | CSARQSYNEQFF | TGCAGTGCTAGACAGAGCTACAATGAGCAGTTCTTC
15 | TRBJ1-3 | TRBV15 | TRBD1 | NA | CATSRDRGLGNTIYF | TGTGCCACCAGCAGAGACAGGGGGCTCGGAAACACCATATATTTT
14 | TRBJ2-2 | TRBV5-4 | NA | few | CASSLSRDTGELFF | TGTGCCAGCAGCTTGAGCAGGGACACCGGGGAGCTGTTTTTT
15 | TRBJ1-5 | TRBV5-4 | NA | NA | CASSLAGRGDQPQHF | TGTGCCAGCAGCTTGGCTGGCCGTGGGGATCAGCCCCAGCATTTT
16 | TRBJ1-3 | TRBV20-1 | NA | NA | CSVSVWGRDGGNTIYF | TGCAGTGTGAGCGTTTGGGGCAGGGACGGTGGAAACACCATATATTTT
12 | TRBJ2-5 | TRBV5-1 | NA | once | CASSLIQETQYF | TGCGCCAGCAGCTTAATCCAAGAGACCCAGTACTTC